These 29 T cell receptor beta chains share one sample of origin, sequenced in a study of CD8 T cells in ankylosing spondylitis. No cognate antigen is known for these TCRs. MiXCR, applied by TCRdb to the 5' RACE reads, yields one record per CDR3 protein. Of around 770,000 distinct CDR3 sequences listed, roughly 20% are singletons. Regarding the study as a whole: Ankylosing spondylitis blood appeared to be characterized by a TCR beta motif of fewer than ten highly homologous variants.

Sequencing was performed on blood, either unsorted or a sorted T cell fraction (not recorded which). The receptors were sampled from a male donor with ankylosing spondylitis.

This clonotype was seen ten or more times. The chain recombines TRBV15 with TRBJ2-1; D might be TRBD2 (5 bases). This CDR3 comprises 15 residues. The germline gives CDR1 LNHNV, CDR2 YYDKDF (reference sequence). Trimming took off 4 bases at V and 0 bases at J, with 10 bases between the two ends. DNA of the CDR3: TGTGCCACCAGCAAAGCGGTTGTCTCCTACAATGAGCAGTTCTTC. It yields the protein CATSKAVVSYNEQFF.

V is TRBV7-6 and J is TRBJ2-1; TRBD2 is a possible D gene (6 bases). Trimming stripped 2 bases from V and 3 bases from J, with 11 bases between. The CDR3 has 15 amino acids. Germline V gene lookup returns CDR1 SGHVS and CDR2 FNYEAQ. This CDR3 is CASSLNGGLYNEQFF. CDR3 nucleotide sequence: TGTGCCAGCAGCTTAAACGGGGGTCTCTACAATGAGCAGTTCTTC.

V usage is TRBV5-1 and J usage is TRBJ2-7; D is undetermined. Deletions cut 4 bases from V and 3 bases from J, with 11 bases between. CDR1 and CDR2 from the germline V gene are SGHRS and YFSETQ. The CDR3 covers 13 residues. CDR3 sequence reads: CASSAGRYYEQYF. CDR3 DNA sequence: TGCGCCAGCAGCGCCGGACGGTACTACGAGCAGTACTTC.

The CDR3 here is CASSQGDRQGANEKLFF. CDR3 DNA sequence: TGCGCCAGCAGCCAGGGGGACCGACAGGGGGCTAATGAAAAACTGTTTTTT. The chain employs TRBV4-1 and TRBJ1-4, with 9 bases that match TRBD1. Germline CDR1 reads MGHRA; CDR2 reads YSYEKL. The CDR3 is made up of 17 amino acids. The trim removed 3 bases at V and 3 bases at J, leaving 8 bases unmatched.

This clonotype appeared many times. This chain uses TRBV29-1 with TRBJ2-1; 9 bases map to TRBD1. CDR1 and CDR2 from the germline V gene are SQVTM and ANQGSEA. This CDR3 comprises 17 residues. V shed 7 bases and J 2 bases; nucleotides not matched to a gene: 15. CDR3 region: CSAGTGYERATYNEQFF. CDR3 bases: TGCAGCGCCGGGACAGGGTACGAGCGGGCGACCTACAATGAGCAGTTCTTC.

The CDR3 coding sequence is TGCGCCAGCAGCCCATCGGGACAGGGGTTTCGCACAGATACGCAGTATTTT. As protein: CASSPSGQGFRTDTQYF. The V call is TRBV4-1, the J call TRBJ2-3, with TRBD1 identical over 10 bases. The trim removed 4 bases at V and 1 base at J, leaving 8 bases unmatched. The germline V gene has CDR1 MGHRA and CDR2 YSYEKL. CDR3 length: 17 residues.

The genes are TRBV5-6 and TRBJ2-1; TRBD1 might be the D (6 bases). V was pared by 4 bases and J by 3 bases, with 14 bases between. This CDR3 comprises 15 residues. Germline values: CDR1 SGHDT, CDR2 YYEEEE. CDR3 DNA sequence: TGTGCCAGCAGCCAAACAGGGAGACTCTACAATGAGCAGTTCTTC. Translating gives CASSQTGRLYNEQFF.

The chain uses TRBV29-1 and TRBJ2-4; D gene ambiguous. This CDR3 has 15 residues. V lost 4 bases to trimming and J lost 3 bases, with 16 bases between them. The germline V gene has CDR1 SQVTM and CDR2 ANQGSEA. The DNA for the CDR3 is TGCAGCGTTGTGGCTCTGGGGAAAGTCAAAAACATTCAGTACTTC. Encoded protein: CSVVALGKVKNIQYF.

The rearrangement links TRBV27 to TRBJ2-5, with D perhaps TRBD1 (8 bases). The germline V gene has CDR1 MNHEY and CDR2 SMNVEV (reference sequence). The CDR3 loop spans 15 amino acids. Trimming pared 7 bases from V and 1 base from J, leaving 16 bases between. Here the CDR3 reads CASTRTGRVQETQYF. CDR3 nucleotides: TGTGCCAGCACCCGGACAGGGAGGGTCCAAGAGACCCAGTACTTC.

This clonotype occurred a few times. The CDR3 nucleotides read TGTGCCAGCAACCGTCCCGGGACAGGGACGGGGACTGAAGCTTTCTTT. Translating it yields CASNRPGTGTGTEAFF. The chain has TRBV9 and TRBJ1-1; 9 nucleotides align to TRBD1. The V and J ends lost 6 bases and 5 bases, in that order; junction bases with no gene match: 14. The CDR3 is 16 amino acids. Germline values: CDR1 SGDLS, CDR2 YYNGEE.

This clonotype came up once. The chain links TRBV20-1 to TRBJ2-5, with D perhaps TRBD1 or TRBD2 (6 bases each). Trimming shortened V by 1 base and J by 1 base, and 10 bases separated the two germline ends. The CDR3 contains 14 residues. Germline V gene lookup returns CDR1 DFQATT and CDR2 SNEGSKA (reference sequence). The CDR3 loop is CSARVWGAQETQYF. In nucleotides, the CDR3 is TGCAGTGCTAGAGTATGGGGGGCCCAAGAGACCCAGTACTTC.

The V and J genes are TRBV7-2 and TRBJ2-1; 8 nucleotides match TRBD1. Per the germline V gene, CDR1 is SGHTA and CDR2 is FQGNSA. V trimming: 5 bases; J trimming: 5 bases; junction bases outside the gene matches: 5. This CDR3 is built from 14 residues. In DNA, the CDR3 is TGTGCCAGCAGCGAGGGACAGGACAACAATGAGCAGTTCTTC. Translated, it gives CASSEGQDNNEQFF.

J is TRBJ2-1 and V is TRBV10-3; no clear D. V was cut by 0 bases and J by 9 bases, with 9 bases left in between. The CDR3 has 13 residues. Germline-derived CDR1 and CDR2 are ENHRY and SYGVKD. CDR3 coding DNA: TGTGCCATCAGTGAGTCCCCCCTGGGTGAGCAGTTCTTC. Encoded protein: CAISESPLGEQFF.

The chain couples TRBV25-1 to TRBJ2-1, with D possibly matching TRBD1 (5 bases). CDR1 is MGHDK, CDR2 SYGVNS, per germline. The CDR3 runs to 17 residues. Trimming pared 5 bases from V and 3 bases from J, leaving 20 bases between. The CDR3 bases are TGTGCCAGCAGTCTCTCTCCCAGGGTAGGGAACTACAATGAGCAGTTCTTC. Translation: CASSLSPRVGNYNEQFF.

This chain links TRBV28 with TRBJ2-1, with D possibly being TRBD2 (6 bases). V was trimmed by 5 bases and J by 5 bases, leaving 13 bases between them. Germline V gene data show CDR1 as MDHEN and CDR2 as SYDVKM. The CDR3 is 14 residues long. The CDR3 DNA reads TGTGCCAGCAGTACCGGGACTCATAACAATGAGCAGTTCTTC. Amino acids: CASSTGTHNNEQFF.

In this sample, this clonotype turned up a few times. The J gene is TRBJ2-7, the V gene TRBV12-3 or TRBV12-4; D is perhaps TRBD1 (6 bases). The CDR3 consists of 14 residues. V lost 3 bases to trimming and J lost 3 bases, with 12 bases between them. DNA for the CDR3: TGTGCCAGCAGTTTGAGGCAGGGACACTACGAGCAGTACTTC. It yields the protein CASSLRQGHYEQYF.

CDR3 region: CASSLGGRSGEQFF. CDR3 sequence (DNA): TGTGCCAGCAGCTTGGGAGGACGATCGGGTGAGCAGTTCTTC. The chain links TRBV7-2 to TRBJ2-1; the D gene is possibly TRBD2 (6 bases). The CDR3 is made up of 14 amino acids. Germline lookup yields CDR1 SGHTA and CDR2 FQGNSA. V was trimmed by 3 bases and J by 9 bases, leaving 15 bases between them.

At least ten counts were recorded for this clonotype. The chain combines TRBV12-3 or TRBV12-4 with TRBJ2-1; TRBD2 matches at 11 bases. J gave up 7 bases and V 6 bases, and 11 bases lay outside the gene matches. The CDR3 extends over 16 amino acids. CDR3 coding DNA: TGTGCCAGCAGGGGGACTAGCGGAGTACGGGGGAATGAGCAGTTCTTC. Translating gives CASRGTSGVRGNEQFF.

The CDR3 sequence: CASSRQGGNQPQHF. In nucleotides, the CDR3 is TGTGCCAGCAGCAGACAGGGTGGCAATCAGCCCCAGCATTTT. The rearrangement joins TRBV6-2 or TRBV6-3 to TRBJ1-5; 7 bases agree with TRBD1. The CDR3 sequence is 14 residues long. V lost 6 bases to trimming and J lost 2 bases; unmatched junction nucleotides: 4. Germline-derived CDR1 and CDR2 are MNHEY and SVGEGT.

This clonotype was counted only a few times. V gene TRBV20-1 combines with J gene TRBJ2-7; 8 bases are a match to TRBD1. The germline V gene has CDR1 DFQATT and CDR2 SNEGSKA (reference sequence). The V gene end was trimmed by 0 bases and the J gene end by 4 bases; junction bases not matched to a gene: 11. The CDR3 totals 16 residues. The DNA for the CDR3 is TGCAGTGCTAGAGATTTGTGGCAGGGGGCGGGTTACGAGCAGTACTTC. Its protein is CSARDLWQGAGYEQYF.

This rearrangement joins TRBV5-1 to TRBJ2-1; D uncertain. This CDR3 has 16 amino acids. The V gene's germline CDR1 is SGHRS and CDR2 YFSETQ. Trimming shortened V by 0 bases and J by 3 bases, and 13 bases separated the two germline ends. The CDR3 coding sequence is TGCGCCAGCAGCTTGGTAGGCAGCAGCTACTACAATGAGCAGTTCTTC. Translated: CASSLVGSSYYNEQFF. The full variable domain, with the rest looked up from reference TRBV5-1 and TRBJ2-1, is KAGVTQTPRYLIKTRGQQVTLSCSPISGHRSVSWYQQTPGQGLQFLFEYFSETQRNKGNFPGRFSGRQFSNSRSEMNVSTLELGDSALYLCASSLVGSSYYNEQFFGPGTRLTVL.

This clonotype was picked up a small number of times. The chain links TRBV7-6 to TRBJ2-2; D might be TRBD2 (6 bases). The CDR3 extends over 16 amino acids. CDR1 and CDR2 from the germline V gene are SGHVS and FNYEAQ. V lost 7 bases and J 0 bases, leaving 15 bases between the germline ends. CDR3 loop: CASTQGAGTNTGELFF. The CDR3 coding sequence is TGTGCCAGCACCCAAGGGGCGGGAACGAACACCGGGGAGCTGTTTTTT.

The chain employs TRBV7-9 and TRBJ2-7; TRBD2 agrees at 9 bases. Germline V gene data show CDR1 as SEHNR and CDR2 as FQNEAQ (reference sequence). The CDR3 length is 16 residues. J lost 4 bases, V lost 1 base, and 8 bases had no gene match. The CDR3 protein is CASSLEGSGSVYEQYF. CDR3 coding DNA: TGTGCCAGCAGCTTAGAGGGTAGCGGGAGCGTTTACGAGCAGTACTTC.

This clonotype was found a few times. The CDR3 nucleotides read TGTGCCAGCAGCTTGTCTAGCCTTTACGAGCAGTACTTC. As protein: CASSLSSLYEQYF. The gene calls are TRBV5-6 and TRBJ2-7; TRBD2 is a possible D gene (5 bases). The germline CDR1 and CDR2 sequences are SGHDT and YYEEEE. There are 13 residues in the CDR3. With 1 base removed from V and 4 bases from J, the gap between germline ends came to 9 bases.

The DNA for the CDR3 is TGTGCCAGCAGCCTACTGACTAGCGGGGGGACCTACAATGAGCAGTTCTTC. It specifies CASSLLTSGGTYNEQFF. The rearrangement joins TRBV4-2 to TRBJ2-1; 13 bases agree with TRBD2. Germline assignment: CDR1 LGHNA and CDR2 YNFKEQ. There are 17 residues in the CDR3. The V gene end was trimmed by 4 bases and the J gene end by 2 bases; junction bases not matched to a gene: 5.

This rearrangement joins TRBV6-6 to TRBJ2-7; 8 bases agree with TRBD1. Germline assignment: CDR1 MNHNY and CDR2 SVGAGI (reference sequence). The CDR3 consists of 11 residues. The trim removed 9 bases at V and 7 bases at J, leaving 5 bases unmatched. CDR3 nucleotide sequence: TGTGCCAGTGTCAGGGGGCATGAGCAGTACTTC. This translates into CASVRGHEQYF.

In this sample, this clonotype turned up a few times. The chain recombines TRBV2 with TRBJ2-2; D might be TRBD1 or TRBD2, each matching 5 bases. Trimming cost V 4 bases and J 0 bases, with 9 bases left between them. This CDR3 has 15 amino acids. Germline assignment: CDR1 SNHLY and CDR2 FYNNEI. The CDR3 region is CASSGDGPNTGELFF. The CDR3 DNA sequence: TGTGCCAGCAGTGGGGACGGTCCGAACACCGGGGAGCTGTTTTTT.

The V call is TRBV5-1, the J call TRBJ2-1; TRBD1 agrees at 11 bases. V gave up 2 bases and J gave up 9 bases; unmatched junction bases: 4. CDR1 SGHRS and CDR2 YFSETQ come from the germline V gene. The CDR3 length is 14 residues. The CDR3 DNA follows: TGCGCCAGCAGCTTCGGACAGGGGGCAATTGAGCAGTTCTTC. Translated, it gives CASSFGQGAIEQFF.

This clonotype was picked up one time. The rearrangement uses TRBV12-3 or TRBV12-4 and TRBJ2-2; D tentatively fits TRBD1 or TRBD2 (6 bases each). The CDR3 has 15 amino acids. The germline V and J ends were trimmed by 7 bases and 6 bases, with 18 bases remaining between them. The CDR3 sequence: CASTLRAGEAGELFF. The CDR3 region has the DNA TGTGCCAGCACTCTTCGGGCAGGGGAGGCCGGGGAGCTGTTTTTT.